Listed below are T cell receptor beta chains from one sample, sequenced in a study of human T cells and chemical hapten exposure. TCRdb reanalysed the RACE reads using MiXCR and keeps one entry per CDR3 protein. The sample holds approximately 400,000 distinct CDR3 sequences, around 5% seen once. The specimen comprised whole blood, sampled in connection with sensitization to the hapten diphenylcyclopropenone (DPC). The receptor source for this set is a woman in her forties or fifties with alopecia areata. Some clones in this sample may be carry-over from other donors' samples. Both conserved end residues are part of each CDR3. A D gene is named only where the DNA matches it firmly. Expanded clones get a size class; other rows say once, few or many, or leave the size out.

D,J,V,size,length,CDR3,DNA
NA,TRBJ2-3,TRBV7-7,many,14,CASSLSDLTDTQYF,TGTGCCAGCAGCTTATCGGATCTCACAGATACGCAGTATTTT
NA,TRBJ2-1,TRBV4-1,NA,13,CASSQEYGGRQFF,TGCGCCAGCAGCCAAGAATATGGGGGACGACAGTTCTTC
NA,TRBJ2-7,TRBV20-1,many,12,CSAYREDNEQYF,TGCAGTGCCTACAGGGAAGACAACGAGCAGTACTTC
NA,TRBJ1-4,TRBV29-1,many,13,CSVFGEDAEKLFF,TGCAGCGTTTTTGGGGAAGATGCGGAAAAACTGTTTTTT
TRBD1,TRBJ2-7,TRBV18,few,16,CASSPPAGQGAYEQYF,TGTGCCAGCTCACCACCGGCGGGACAGGGAGCCTACGAGCAGTACTTC
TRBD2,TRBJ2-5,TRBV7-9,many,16,CASSLGHNSGEETQYF,TGTGCCAGCAGCTTAGGCCATAATAGCGGGGAAGAGACCCAGTACTTC
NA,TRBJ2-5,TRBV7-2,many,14,CASSRLAGPETQYF,TGTGCCAGCAGCCGTCTGGCGGGTCCAGAGACCCAGTACTTC
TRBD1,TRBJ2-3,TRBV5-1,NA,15,CASSLEQGRTDTQYF,TGCGCCAGCAGCTTGGAACAGGGGCGCACAGATACGCAGTATTTT
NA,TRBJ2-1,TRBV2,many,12,CATRPGGGEQFF,TGTGCCACCCGCCCTGGAGGCGGTGAGCAGTTCTTC
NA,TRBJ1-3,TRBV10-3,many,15,CAISLTGISGNTIYF,TGTGCCATCAGTCTTACAGGGATCTCTGGAAACACCATATATTTT
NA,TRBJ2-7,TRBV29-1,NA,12,CSVVGGTYEQYF,TGCAGCGTTGTAGGCGGAACGTACGAGCAGTACTTC
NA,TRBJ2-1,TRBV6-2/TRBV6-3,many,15,CASSVSGRRPDEQFF,TGTGCCAGCAGTGTCTCGGGACGCCGGCCCGATGAGCAGTTCTTC
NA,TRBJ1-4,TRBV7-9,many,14,CASSLPGKNEKLFF,TGTGCCAGCAGCCTCCCAGGGAAGAATGAAAAACTGTTTTTT
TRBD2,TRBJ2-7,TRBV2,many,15,CASDGLARSSYEQYF,TGTGCCAGCGACGGACTAGCGCGAAGCTCCTACGAGCAGTACTTC
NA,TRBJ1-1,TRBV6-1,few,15,CASSGRQWPDTEAFF,TGTGCCAGCAGTGGCCGACAGTGGCCGGACACTGAAGCTTTCTTT
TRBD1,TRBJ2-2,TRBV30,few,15,CAWSPGQGANGELFF,TGTGCCTGGAGCCCGGGACAGGGGGCCAACGGGGAGCTGTTTTTT
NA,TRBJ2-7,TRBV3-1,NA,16,CASSPELGDKPYEQYF,TGTGCCAGCAGCCCTGAGCTGGGGGACAAGCCCTACGAGCAGTACTTC
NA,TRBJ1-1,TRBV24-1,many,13,CATSDIQGWGAFF,TGTGCCACCAGTGATATCCAGGGTTGGGGAGCTTTCTTT
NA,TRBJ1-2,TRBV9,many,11,CASSVGLFYTF,TGTGCCAGCAGCGTAGGCCTTTTTTACACCTTC
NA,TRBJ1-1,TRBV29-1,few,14,CSVVTSLGGTEAFF,TGCAGCGTTGTGACATCCCTAGGAGGCACTGAAGCTTTCTTT
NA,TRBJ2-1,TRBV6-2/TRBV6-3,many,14,CASSYSRFANEQFF,TGTGCCAGCAGTTACTCGAGATTCGCGAATGAGCAGTTCTTC
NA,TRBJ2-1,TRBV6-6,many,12,CASKRLLGEQFF,TGTGCCAGCAAGCGGCTCCTCGGGGAGCAGTTCTTC
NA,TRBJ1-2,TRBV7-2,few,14,CASSLTLRGYGYTF,TGTGCCAGCAGCTTGACCTTGAGGGGCTATGGCTACACCTTC
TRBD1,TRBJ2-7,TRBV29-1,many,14,CSVVLQGATREQYF,TGCAGCGTTGTACTACAGGGGGCGACTAGAGAGCAGTACTTC
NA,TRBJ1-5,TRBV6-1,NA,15,CASSGGGFSNQPQHF,TGTGCCAGCAGTGGCGGGGGGTTTAGCAATCAGCCCCAGCATTTT
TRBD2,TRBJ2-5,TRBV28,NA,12,CATGGGMETQYF,TGTGCCACCGGGGGGGGGATGGAGACCCAGTACTTC
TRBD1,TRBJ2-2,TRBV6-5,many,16,CASTQGGTGNTGELFF,TGTGCCAGCACCCAAGGGGGGACAGGGAACACCGGGGAGCTGTTTTTT
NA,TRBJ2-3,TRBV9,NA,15,CASSPGGVSTDTQYF,TGTGCCAGCAGCCCAGGGGGGGTTAGTACAGATACGCAGTATTTT
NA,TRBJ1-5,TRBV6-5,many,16,CASSGGGAPGNQPQHF,TGTGCCAGCAGTGGGGGGGGTGCCCCCGGCAATCAGCCCCAGCATTTT
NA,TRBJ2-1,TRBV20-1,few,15,CSASLPGPNYNEQFF,TGCAGTGCTAGTCTCCCAGGGCCCAATTACAATGAGCAGTTCTTC
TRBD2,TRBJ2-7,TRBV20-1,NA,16,CSADRTSGPSSYEQYF,TGCAGTGCGGATAGAACTAGCGGGCCTAGCTCCTACGAGCAGTACTTC
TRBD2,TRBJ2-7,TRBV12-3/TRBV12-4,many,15,CASSFPGLAGGEQYF,TGTGCCAGCAGTTTCCCGGGACTAGCGGGAGGGGAGCAGTACTTC
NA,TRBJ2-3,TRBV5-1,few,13,CASSTESTDTQYF,TGCGCCAGCAGCACAGAGAGCACAGATACGCAGTATTTT
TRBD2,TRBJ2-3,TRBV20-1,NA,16,CSAHRTSGGLTDTQYF,TGCAGTGCTCATCGGACTAGCGGGGGACTTACAGATACGCAGTATTTT
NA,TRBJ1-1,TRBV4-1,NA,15,CASSQDDWERTEAFF,TGCGCCAGCAGCCAAGATGATTGGGAAAGAACTGAAGCTTTCTTT
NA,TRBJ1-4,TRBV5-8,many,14,CASSFRSTNEKLFF,TGTGCCAGCAGCTTTCGGTCGACTAATGAAAAACTGTTTTTT
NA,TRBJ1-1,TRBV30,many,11,CAWRENTEAFF,TGTGCCTGGAGGGAGAACACTGAAGCTTTCTTT
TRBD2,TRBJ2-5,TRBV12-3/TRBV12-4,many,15,CASSPSGAYQETQYF,TGTGCCAGCAGTCCCAGCGGGGCGTACCAAGAGACCCAGTACTTC
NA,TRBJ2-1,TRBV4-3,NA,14,CASSQVLRDGEQFF,TGCGCCAGCAGCCAAGTATTGCGGGACGGTGAGCAGTTCTTC
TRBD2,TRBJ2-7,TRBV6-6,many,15,CASSPYSGSSGEQYF,TGTGCCAGCAGTCCCTATAGCGGGAGCTCGGGTGAGCAGTACTTC
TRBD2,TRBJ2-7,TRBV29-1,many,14,CSAWTSGSSYEQYF,TGCAGCGCCTGGACTAGCGGTAGCTCCTACGAGCAGTACTTC
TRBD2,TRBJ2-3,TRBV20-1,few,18,CSARLGGLAGSSTDTQYF,TGCAGTGCTAGGCTAGGCGGACTAGCGGGCTCTAGCACAGATACGCAGTATTTT
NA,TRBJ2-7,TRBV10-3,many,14,CAIASTGDSYEQYF,TGTGCCATCGCATCGACAGGCGACTCCTACGAGCAGTACTTC
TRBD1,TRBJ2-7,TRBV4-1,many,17,CASSLTWTGKADYEQYF,TGCGCCAGCAGCCTCACCTGGACAGGGAAGGCAGACTACGAGCAGTACTTC
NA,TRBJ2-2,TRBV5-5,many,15,CASSLYGSNTGELFF,TGTGCCAGCAGCTTGTATGGTTCGAACACCGGGGAGCTGTTTTTT
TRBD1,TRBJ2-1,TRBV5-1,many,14,CASSVRQGAGEQFF,TGCGCCAGCAGCGTTAGACAGGGGGCTGGTGAGCAGTTCTTC
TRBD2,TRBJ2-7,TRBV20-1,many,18,CSARPLPGLAGAAYEQYF,TGCAGTGCTAGGCCCCTTCCGGGACTAGCGGGAGCGGCCTACGAGCAGTACTTC
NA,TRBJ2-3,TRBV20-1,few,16,CSAQKVRPANTDTQYF,TGCAGTGCCCAGAAAGTTCGTCCAGCTAACACAGATACGCAGTATTTT
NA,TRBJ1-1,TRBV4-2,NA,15,CASSQVGHLNTEAFF,TGTGCCAGCAGCCAAGTCGGGCACCTGAACACTGAAGCTTTCTTT
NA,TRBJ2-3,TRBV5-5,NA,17,CASSLFPQGPTTDTQYF,TGTGCCAGCAGCTTGTTTCCGCAGGGACCGACCACAGATACGCAGTATTTT
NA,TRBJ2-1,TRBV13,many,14,CASSSEAQYNEQFF,TGTGCCAGCAGTTCTGAAGCGCAATACAATGAGCAGTTCTTC